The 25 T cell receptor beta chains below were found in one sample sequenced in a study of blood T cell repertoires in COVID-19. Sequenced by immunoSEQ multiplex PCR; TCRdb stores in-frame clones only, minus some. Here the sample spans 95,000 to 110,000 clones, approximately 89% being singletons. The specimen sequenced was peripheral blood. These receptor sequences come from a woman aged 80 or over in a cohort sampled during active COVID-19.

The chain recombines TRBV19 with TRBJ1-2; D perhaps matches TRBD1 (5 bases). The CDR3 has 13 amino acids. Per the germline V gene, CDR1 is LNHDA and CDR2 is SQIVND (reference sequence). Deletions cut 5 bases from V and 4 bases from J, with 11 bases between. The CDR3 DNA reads TGTGCCAGTAGTCCACAGGAAGGCTATGGCTACACCTTC. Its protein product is CASSPQEGYGYTF.

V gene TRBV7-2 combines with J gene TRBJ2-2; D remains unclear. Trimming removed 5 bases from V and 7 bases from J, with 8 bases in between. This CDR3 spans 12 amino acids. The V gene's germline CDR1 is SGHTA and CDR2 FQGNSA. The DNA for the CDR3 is TGTGCCAGCAGCCCGGAGATCGGGGAGCTGTTTTTT. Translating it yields CASSPEIGELFF.

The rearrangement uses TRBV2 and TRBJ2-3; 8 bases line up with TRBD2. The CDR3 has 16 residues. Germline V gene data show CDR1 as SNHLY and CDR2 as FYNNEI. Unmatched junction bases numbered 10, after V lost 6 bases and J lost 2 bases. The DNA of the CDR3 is TGTGCCAGCAGGGGTTGGACTAGCACAAACACAGATACGCAGTATTTT. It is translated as CASRGWTSTNTDTQYF. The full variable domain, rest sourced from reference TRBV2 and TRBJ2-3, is EPEVTQTPSHQVTQMGQEVILRCVPISNHLYFYWYRQILGQKVEFLVSFYNNEISEKSEIFDDQFSVERPDGSNFTLKIRSTKLEDSAMYFCASRGWTSTNTDTQYFGPGTRLTVL.

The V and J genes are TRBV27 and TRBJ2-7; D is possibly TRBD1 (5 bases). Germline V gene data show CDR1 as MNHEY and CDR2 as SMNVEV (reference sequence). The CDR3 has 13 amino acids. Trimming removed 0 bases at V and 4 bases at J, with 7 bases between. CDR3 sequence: CASSLSGVYEQYF. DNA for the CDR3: TGTGCCAGCAGTTTATCAGGGGTATACGAGCAGTACTTC.

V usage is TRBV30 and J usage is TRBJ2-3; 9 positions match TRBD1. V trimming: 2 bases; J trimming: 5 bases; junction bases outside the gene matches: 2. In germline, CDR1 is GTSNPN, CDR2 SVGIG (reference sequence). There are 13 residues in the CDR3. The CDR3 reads CAWSNRGRDTQYF. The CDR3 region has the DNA TGTGCCTGGAGTAACAGGGGGCGAGATACGCAGTATTTT.

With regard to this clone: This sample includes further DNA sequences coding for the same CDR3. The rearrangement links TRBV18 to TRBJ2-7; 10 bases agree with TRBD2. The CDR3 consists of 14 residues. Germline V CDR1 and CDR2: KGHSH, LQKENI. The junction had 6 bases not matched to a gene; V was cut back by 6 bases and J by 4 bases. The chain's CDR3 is CASSPPSGSYEQYF. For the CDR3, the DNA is TGTGCCAGCTCCCCGCCTAGCGGGAGTTACGAGCAGTACTTC.

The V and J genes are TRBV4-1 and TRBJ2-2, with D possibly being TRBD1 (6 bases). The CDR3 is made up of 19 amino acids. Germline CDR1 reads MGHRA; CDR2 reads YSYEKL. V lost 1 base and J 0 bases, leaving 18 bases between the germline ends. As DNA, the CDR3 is TGCGCCAGCAGCCAAGGTGGTGACAGGAGTAGCGCGAACACCGGGGAGCTGTTTTTT. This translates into CASSQGGDRSSANTGELFF.

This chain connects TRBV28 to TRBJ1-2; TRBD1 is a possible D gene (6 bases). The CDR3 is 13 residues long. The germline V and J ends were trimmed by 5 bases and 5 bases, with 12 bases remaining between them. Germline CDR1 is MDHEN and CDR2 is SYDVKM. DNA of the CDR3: TGTGCCAGCAGTAGTCACAGGGTATATGGCTACACCTTC. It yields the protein CASSSHRVYGYTF.

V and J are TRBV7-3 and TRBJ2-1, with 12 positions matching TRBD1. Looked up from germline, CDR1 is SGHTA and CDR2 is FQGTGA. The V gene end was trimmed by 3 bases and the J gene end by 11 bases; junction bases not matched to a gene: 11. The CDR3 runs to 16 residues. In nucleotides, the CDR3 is TGTGCCAGCAGCTTTCAGGGACAGGGGGCGCCGGAGCAGCAGTTCTTC. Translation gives CASSFQGQGAPEQQFF.

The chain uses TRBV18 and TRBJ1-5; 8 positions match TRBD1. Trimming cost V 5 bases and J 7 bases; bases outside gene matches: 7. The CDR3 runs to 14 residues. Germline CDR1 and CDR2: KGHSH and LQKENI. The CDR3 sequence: CASSSQGAHQPQHF. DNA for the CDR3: TGTGCCAGCTCATCTCAGGGGGCGCACCAGCCCCAGCATTTT.

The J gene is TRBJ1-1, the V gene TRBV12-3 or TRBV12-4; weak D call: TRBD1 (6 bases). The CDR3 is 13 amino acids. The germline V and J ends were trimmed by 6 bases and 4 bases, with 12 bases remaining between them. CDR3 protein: CASRERGSTEAFF. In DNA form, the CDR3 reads TGTGCCAGCAGGGAAAGGGGGTCCACTGAAGCTTTCTTT.

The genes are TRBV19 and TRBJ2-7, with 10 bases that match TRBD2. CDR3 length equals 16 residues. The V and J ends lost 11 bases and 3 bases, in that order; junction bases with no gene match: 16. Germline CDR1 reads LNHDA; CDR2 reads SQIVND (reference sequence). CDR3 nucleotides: TGTGCCTCTGGGGTTCGAGCGGGAGGGCCGGGCTACGAGCAGTACTTC. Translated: CASGVRAGGPGYEQYF.

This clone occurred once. In DNA form, the CDR3 reads TGTGCCAGCAGCAAAGCTGTAACGGTACGGGACAGGGGCAATCAGCCCCAGCATTTT. It yields the protein CASSKAVTVRDRGNQPQHF. The chain couples TRBV21-1 to TRBJ1-5; the D call in the table, TRBD1, was not verified against the DNA. TRBV21-1 is termed a pseudogene. The CDR3 totals 19 residues.

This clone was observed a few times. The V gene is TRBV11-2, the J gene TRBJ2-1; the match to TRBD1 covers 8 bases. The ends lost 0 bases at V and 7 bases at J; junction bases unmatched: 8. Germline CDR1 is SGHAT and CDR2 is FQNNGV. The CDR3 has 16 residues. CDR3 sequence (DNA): TGTGCCAGCAGCTTAGATCAGGGGGACAGGCGAAATGAGCAGTTCTTC. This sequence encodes CASSLDQGDRRNEQFF. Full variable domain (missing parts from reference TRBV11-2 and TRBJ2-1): EAGVAQSPRYKIIEKRQSVAFWCNPISGHATLYWYQQILGQGPKLLIQFQNNGVVDDSQLPKDRFSAERLKGVDSTLKIQPAKLEDSAVYLCASSLDQGDRRNEQFFGPGTRLTVL.

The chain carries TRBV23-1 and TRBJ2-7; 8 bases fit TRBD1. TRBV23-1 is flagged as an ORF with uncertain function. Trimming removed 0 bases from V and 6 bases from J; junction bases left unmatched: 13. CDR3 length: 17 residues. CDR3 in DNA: TGCGCCAGCAGTCAATCGGAGACAGGGGCCCCCTATTCCGAGCAGTACTTC. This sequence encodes CASSQSETGAPYSEQYF.

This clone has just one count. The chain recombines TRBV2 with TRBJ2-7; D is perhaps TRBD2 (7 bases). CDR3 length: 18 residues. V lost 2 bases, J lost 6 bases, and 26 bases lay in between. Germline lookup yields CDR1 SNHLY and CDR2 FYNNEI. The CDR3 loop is CASSEFSGGAGEQGEQYF. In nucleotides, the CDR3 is TGTGCCAGCAGTGAATTTTCGGGGGGCGCAGGAGAGCAGGGCGAGCAGTACTTC.

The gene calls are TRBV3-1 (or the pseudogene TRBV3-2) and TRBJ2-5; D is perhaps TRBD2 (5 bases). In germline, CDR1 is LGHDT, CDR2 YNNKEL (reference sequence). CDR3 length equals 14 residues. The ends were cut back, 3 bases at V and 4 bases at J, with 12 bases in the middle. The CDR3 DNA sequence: TGTGCCAGCAGCCACCTCGGGGTGGGAGAGACCCAGTACTTC. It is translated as CASSHLGVGETQYF.

The CDR3 DNA reads as TGTGCCAGCAGCAAAGGGGGCTCTAGGGGCCCGTACAATGAGCAGTTCTTC. Encoded protein: CASSKGGSRGPYNEQFF. The gene calls are TRBV21-1 and TRBJ2-1; the DNA was not compared with TRBD1, the D call given in the table. TRBV21-1 is a known pseudogene. This CDR3 spans 17 amino acids.

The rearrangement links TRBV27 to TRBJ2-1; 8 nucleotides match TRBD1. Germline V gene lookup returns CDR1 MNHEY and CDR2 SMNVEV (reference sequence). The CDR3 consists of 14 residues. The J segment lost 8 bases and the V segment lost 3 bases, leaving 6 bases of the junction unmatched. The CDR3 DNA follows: TGTGCCAGCAGTTTGTACAGGGGGTTCGATGAGCAGTTCTTC. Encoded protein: CASSLYRGFDEQFF.

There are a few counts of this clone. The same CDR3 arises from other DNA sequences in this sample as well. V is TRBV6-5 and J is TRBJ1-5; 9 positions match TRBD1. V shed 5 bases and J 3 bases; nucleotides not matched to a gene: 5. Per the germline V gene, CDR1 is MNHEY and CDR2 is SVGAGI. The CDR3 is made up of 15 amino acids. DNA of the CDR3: TGTGCCAGCAGTCGCGGGACAGGGAACAATCAGCCCCAGCATTTT. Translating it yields CASSRGTGNNQPQHF.

The CDR3 spells CASPPRGAGHLNRGQYF. DNA of the CDR3: TGTGCCAGCCCCCCCCGTGGGGCCGGCCATCTAAACCGTGGGCAGTACTTC. The chain uses TRBV28 and TRBJ2-7, with D perhaps matching TRBD1 (5 bases). The CDR3 totals 17 residues. In germline, CDR1 is MDHEN, CDR2 SYDVKM. Between the trimmed V and J ends, which lost 8 bases and 9 bases, there was a span of 32 bases.

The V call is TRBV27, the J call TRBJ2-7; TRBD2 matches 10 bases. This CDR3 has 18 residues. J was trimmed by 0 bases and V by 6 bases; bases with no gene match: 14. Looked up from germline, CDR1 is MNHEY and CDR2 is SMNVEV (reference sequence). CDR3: CASRGRGGVAGGSYEQYF. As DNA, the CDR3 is TGTGCCAGCAGGGGTAGGGGAGGGGTAGCGGGGGGCTCCTACGAGCAGTACTTC.

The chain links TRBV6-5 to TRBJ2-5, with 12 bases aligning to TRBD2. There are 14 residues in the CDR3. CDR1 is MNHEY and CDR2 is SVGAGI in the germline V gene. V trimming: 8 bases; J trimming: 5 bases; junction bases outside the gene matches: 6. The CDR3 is CASLLAGGLETQYF. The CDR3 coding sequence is TGTGCCAGCCTGCTAGCGGGGGGGCTGGAGACCCAGTACTTC.

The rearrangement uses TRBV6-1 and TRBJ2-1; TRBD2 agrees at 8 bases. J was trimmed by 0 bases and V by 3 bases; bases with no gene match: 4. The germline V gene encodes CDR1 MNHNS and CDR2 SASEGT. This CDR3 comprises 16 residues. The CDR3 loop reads CASSEPGTSSYNEQFF. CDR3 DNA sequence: TGTGCCAGCAGTGAGCCCGGGACTAGCTCCTACAATGAGCAGTTCTTC.

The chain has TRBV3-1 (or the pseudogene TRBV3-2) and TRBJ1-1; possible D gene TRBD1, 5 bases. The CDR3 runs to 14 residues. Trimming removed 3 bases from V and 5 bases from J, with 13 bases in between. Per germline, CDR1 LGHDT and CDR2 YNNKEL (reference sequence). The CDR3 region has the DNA TGTGCCAGCAGCCAGTGGGGGGATGGAACTGAAGCTTTCTTT. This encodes CASSQWGDGTEAFF.